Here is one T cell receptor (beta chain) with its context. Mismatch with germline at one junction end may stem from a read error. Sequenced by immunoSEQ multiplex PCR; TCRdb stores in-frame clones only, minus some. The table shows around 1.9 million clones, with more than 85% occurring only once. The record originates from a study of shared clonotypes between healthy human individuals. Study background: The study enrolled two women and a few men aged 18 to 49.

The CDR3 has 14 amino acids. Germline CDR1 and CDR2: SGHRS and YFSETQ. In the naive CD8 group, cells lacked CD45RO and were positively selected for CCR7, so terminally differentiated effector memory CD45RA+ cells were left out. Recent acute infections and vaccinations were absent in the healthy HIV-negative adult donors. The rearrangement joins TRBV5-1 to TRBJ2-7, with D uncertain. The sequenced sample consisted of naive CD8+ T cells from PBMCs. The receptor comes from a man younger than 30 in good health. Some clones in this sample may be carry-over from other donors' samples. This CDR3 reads CASSAALVLYEQYF. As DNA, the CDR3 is TGTGCCAGCAGCGCGGCCCTAGTCCTCTACGAGCAGTACTTC.